This is a list of T cell receptor beta chains from one sample in a study of shared clonotypes between healthy human individuals. Assay used: immunoSEQ multiplex PCR; TCRdb lists only in-frame clones, some missing. The sample contains over 2 million clones, 90% to 95% of which appear only once. The sequenced sample consisted of naive CD4+ T cells sorted from blood. The source of these receptors is a man aged 18 to 30 in good health. CDR3s include the opening cysteine and the closing phenylalanine or tryptophan.

>12|TRBV2
CASLGDRNEQYF
>15|TRBV5-4
CASSPGAGADTEAFF
>14|TRBV29-1
CSVAPPPPRDEQYF
>14|TRBV2
CASTYFRQEETQYF
>17|TRBV4-2
CASSQDEDRGLYNEQFF
>14|TRBV2
CASSEVQDNQPQHF
>16|TRBV28
CASSLYSGGSNQPQHF
>13|TRBV4-2
CASSRPSGNTIYF
>15|TRBV5-1
CASSLVSGKNNEQFF
>14|TRBV19
CASTDVSSNQPQHF
>14|TRBV14
CASSQDWGSGGYTF
>18|TRBV5-1
CASSNRDRGPGTNEKLFF
>16|TRBV7-8
CASSQRSLKPDQPQHF
>15|TRBV7-9
CASSSGTTSSDTQYF